This T cell receptor beta chain was sequenced during a study of T cell repertoires in cytomegalovirus infection. Whole-study context: As its CMV epitopes, the study selected recently identified HLA-C-restricted and well-studied HLA-B-restricted targets. It was the public TCR beta signatures that indicated both CMV infection and matching HLA type.

This clonotype appeared a few times. Antigen: not known. Overall study findings and caveats: The cumulative frequency of public TCR beta families identified carriers of CMV plus the relevant HLA.

The CDR3 runs to 15 residues. The germline V and J ends were trimmed by 3 bases and 1 base, with 12 bases remaining between them. Germline-derived CDR1 and CDR2 are SEHNR and FQNEAQ (reference sequence). One entry per CDR3 protein results from TCRdb running MiXCR on the reads. The table records some 900,000 distinct CDR3 sequences, about 30% of them present only once. This specimen consisted of cultured CD8+ T cells from PBMCs, obtained from culture after CMV antigen stimulation. The TCR sequence derives from a human donor in good health (CMV status not recorded). Some clones in this sample may be carry-over from other donors' samples. The chain recombines TRBV7-9 with TRBJ2-5; D may be TRBD2 (5 bases). CDR3: CASSLRVWGQETQYF. The CDR3 DNA sequence: TGTGCCAGCAGCTTGAGGGTCTGGGGCCAAGAGACCCAGTACTTC.